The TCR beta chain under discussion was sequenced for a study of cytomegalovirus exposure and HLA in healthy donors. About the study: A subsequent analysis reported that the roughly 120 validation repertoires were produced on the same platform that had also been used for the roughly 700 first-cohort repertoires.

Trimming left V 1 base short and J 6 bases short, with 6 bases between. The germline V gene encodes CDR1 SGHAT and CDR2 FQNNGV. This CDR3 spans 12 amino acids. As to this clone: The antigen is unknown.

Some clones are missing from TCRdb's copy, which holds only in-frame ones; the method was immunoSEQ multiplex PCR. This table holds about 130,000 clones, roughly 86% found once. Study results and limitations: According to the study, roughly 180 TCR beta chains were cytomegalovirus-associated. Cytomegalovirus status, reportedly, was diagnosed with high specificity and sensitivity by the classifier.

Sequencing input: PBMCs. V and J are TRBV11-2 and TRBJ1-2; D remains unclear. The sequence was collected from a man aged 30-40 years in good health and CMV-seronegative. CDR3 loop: CASSLGPDGYTF. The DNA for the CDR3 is TGTGCCAGCAGCTTAGGTCCAGATGGCTACACCTTC. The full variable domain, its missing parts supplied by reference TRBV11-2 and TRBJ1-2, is EAGVAQSPRYKIIEKRQSVAFWCNPISGHATLYWYQQILGQGPKLLIQFQNNGVVDDSQLPKDRFSAERLKGVDSTLKIQPAKLEDSAVYLCASSLGPDGYTFGSGTRLTVV.